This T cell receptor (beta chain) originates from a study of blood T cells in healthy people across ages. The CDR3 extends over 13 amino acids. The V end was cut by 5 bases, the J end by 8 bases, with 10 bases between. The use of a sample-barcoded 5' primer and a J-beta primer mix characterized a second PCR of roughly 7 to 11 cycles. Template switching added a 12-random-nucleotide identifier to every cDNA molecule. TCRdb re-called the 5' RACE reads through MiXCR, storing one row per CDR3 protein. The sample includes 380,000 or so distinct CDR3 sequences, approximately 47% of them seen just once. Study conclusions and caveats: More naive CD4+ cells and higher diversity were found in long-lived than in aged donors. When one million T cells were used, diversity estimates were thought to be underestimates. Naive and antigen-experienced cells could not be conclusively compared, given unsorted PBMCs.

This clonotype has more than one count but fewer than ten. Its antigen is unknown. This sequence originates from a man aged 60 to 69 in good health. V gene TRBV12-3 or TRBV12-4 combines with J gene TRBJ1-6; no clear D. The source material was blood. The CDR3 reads CASSTGRDSPLHF. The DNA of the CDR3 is TGTGCCAGCAGTACCGGACGGGATTCACCCCTCCACTTT.